The source of this TCR beta chain is a study of vaccination and CD4 T cells after COVID-19. Study information: Investigators sampled a few convalescent patients at day 14 and days 161 to 241 post-vaccination.

Using its own MiXCR run on the PCR reads, TCRdb lists one record per CDR3 protein. The data hold around 37,000 distinct CDR3 sequences, with 36% observed a single time. As concerns this clonotype: Its matching antigen is unknown.

Documented time point: late sampling 161 to 241 days after vaccination in a few convalescent patients. The study, taken as a whole, reports: Within the convalescent patients, spike mono-reactivity was found in 304 of 307 vaccine-specific clones. A nonsignificant rise from roughly 22 to 38 was seen in the median number of SARS-CoV-2-reactive clonotypes.

The input for sequencing was CD4+ T cells from blood, taken about 7 months after SARS-CoV-2 vaccination. The source is a human donor who had recovered from COVID-19.

As DNA, the CDR3 is TGTGCCAGCAGCCAACCTACACAGCGGGCATACAATGAGCAGTTCTTC. Translation gives CASSQPTQRAYNEQFF. The rearrangement joins TRBV4-2 to TRBJ2-1; maybe TRBD2 (6 bases). CDR3 length: 16 residues. Trimming pared 2 bases from V and 4 bases from J, leaving 15 bases between. CDR1 LGHNA and CDR2 YNFKEQ come from the germline V gene.